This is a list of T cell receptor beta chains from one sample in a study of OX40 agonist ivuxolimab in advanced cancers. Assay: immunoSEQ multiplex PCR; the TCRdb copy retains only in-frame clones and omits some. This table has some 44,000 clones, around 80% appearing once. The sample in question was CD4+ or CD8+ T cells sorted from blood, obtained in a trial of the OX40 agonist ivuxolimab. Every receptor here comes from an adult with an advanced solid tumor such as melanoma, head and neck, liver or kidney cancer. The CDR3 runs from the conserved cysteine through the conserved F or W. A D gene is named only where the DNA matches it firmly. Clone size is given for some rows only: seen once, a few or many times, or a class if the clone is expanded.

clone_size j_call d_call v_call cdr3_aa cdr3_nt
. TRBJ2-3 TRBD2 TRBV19 CASSPGLALTDTQYF TGTGCCAGTAGTCCGGGACTAGCGCTCACAGATACGCAGTATTTT
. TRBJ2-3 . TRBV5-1 CASSSTPTSGTQYF TGCGCCAGCAGCTCTACCCCTACTAGTGGTACGCAGTATTTT
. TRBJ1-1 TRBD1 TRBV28 CASRYRQGTEAFF TGTGCCAGCAGATATCGACAGGGCACTGAAGCTTTCTTT
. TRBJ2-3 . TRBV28 CASRETGYTDTQYF TGTGCCAGCAGGGAAACAGGATACACAGATACGCAGTATTTT
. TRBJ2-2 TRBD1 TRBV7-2 CASSFHAGGTGELFF TGTGCCAGCAGCTTCCACGCAGGGGGTACCGGGGAGCTGTTTTTT
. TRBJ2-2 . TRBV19 CASSISPLYTGELFF TGTGCCAGTAGTATATCCCCACTATACACCGGGGAGCTGTTTTTT
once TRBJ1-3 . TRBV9 CASSVEGYLSGNTIYF TGTGCCAGCAGCGTAGAGGGCTATCTCTCTGGAAACACCATATATTTT
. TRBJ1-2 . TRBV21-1 CASAGNLNF TGTGCCAGCGCTGGGAACCTCAACTTC
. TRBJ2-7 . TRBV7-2 CASSLVIDKRIEQYF TGTGCCAGCAGCTTAGTTATCGACAAGCGGATCGAGCAGTACTTC
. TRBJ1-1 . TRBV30 CAWTRDFSGNTEAFF TGTGCCTGGACCCGGGACTTTTCGGGGAACACTGAAGCTTTCTTT
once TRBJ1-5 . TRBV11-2 CASSLDDSVHQPQHF TGTGCCAGCAGCTTAGACGACAGCGTACATCAGCCCCAGCATTTT
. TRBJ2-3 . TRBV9 CASSVEGYGGTQYF TGTGCCAGCAGCGTAGAGGGCTATGGTGGTACGCAGTATTTT
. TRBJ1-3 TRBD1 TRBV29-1 CSVEVARQGRNTIYF TGCAGCGTTGAAGTGGCAAGACAGGGGAGAAACACCATATATTTT
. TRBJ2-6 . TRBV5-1 CASSLSAGPGANVLTF TGCGCCAGCAGCTTGTCGGCGGGGCCTGGGGCCAACGTCCTGACTTTC
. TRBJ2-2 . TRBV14 CASSQLGAQGPLFF TGTGCCAGCAGCCAATTAGGGGCCCAGGGGCCGCTGTTTTTT
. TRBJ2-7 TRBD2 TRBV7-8 CASSLFGSGRPLGEQYF TGTGCCAGCAGCTTATTTGGTAGCGGGAGACCCTTGGGAGAGCAGTACTTC
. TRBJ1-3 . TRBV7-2 CASSPGSSNAIYF TGTGCCAGCAGCCCCGGGTCGAGTAATGCCATATATTTT
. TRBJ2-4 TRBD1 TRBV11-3 CASSLVSSGTELYF TGTGCCAGCAGCTTAGTGTCTTCCGGGACAGAGCTGTACTTC
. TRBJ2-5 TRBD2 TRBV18 CASSPKVGGEETQYF TGTGCCAGCTCACCCAAGGTGGGAGGGGAAGAGACCCAGTACTTC
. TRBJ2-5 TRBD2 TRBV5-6 CASSAGTSVQETQYF TGTGCCAGCAGCGCCGGGACTAGCGTGCAAGAGACCCAGTACTTC
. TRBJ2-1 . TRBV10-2 CASVQGLANNEQFF TGCGCCAGCGTCCAAGGGCTAGCGAACAATGAGCAGTTCTTC
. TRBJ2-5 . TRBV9 CASSPQGMEDETQYF TGTGCCAGCAGCCCCCAAGGGATGGAGGATGAGACCCAGTACTTC
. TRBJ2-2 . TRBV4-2 CASSQDGRPNTGELFF TGTGCCAGCAGCCAAGATGGGCGGCCGAACACCGGGGAGCTGTTTTTT
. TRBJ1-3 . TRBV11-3 CATSGGSGNTIYF TGTGCCACCAGCGGGGGGTCTGGAAACACCATATATTTT
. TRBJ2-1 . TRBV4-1 CASSAGTHAATYNEQFF TGCGCCAGCAGCGCCGGGACCCACGCCGCTACCTACAATGAGCAGTTCTTC
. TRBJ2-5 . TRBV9 CASSVVVGETQYF TGTGCCAGCAGCGTAGTAGTGGGGGAGACCCAGTACTTC
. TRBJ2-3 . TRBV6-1 CASNLVWADTQYF TGTGCCAGCAACCTAGTATGGGCAGATACGCAGTATTTT
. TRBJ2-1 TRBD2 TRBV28 CASRPGTNYNEQFF TGTGCCAGCAGACCCGGGACTAACTACAATGAGCAGTTCTTC
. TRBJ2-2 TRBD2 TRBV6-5 CASRGSGKYTGELFF TGTGCCAGCAGGGGGAGCGGGAAGTACACCGGGGAGCTGTTTTTT
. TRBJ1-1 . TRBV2 CASTPEGGYTEAFF TGTGCCAGCACTCCCGAGGGGGGCTATACTGAAGCTTTCTTT
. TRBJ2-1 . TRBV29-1 CSASSTIYNEQFF TGCAGCGCCTCATCGACAATATACAATGAGCAGTTCTTC
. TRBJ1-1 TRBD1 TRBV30 CAWSQGRTGLNTEAFF TGTGCCTGGAGTCAGGGACGGACAGGCCTGAACACTGAAGCTTTCTTT
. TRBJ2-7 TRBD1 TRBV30 CAWSADRAYEQCF TGTGCCTGGAGTGCGGACAGGGCCTACGAGCAGTGCTTC
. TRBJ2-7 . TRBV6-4 CASSDRGHLQEQYF TGTGCCAGCAGTGACCGGGGACATCTTCAGGAGCAGTACTTC
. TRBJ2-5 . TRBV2 CASRIIGTQYF TGTGCCAGCAGGATTATAGGGACCCAGTACTTC
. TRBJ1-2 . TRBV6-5 CASSYSEQNYGYTF TGTGCCAGCAGTTACTCAGAACAGAACTATGGCTACACCTTC
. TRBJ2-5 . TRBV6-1 CASSRSSYGQYF TGTGCCAGCAGTCGTAGCTCCTACGGGCAGTACTTC
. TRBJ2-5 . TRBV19 CASKGAAGGQGTQYF TGTGCCAGTAAGGGGGCGGCGGGAGGCCAAGGGACCCAGTACTTC
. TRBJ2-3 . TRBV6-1 CASSEALQGFTDTQYF TGTGCCAGCAGTGAAGCGCTTCAAGGCTTCACAGATACGCAGTATTTT
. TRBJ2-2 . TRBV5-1 CASSPRVGNTGELFF TGCGCCAGCAGCCCCCGGGTGGGGAACACCGGGGAGCTGTTTTTT
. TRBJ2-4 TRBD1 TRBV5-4 CASSWRDRRKNIQYF TGTGCCAGCAGCTGGAGGGACAGGAGAAAAAACATTCAGTACTTC
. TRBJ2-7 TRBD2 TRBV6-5 CASSSDGLAGVNEQYF TGTGCCAGCAGTTCCGACGGACTAGCGGGAGTCAACGAGCAGTACTTC
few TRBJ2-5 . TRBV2 CASSASGTQYF TGTGCCTCGAGCGCGTCGGGGACCCAGTACTTC
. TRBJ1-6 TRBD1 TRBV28 CASSLLYEHGTVDNSPLHF TGTGCCAGCAGTTTACTATACGAACACGGGACAGTTGATAATTCACCCCTCCACTTT
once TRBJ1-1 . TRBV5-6 CASSSRQGRANTEAFF TGTGCCAGCAGCTCCCGGCAGGGGAGGGCGAACACTGAAGCTTTCTTT
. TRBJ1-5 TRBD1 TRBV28 CASSLGTGFGNQPQHF TGTGCCAGCAGTCTGGGGACAGGGTTTGGCAATCAGCCCCAGCATTTT
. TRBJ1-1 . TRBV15 CATSRYPGQGSGTEAFF TGTGCCACCAGCAGATACCCGGGCCAGGGATCGGGAACTGAAGCTTTCTTT
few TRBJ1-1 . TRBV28 CASSLGVSEAFF TGTGCCAGCAGTCTAGGGGTCTCTGAAGCTTTCTTT
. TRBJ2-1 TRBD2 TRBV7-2 CASSHGLAGNNEQFF TGTGCCAGCAGCCATGGACTAGCGGGGAACAATGAGCAGTTCTTC
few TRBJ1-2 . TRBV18 CASSPKRGYYGYTF TGTGCCAGCTCACCCAAGAGGGGATACTATGGCTACACCTTC
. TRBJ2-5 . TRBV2 CASSDGQPPPQNHF TGTGCCAGCAGTGACGGCCAACCACCGCCCCAGAACCACTTC
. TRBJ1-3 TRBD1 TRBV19 CASSEPTGYTIYF TGTGCCAGTAGTGAGCCGACAGGGTACACCATATATTTT
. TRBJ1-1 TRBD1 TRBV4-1 CASSQAAGGMNTEAFF TGCGCCAGCAGCCAAGCGGCAGGGGGGATGAACACTGAAGCTTTCTTT
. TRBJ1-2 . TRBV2 CASTQQRTKAFHYTF TGTGCCAGCACTCAGCAACGGACAAAAGCCTTCCACTACACCTTC
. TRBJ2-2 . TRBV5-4 CASSLVGGRGSGELFF TGTGCCAGCAGCCTGGTAGGGGGGCGCGGGTCCGGGGAGCTGTTTTTT
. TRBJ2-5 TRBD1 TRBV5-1 CASGGTGNQETQYF TGCGCCAGCGGTGGGACAGGGAACCAAGAGACCCAGTACTTC